What follows describes a single T cell receptor (beta chain). This entry comes from a study of shared clonotypes between healthy human individuals. The CDR3 extends over 11 amino acids. Naivety among CD8 cells was defined by CD45RO negativity and positive CCR7 selection, thereby excluding terminally differentiated effector memory CD45RA+ cells. Clones were sequenced by immunoSEQ multiplex PCR, and TCRdb holds only the in-frame ones, with some missing. The table lists approximately 590,000 clones, 95% of them singletons. The rearrangement uses TRBV21-1 and TRBJ2-7; the table calls TRBD2, which could not be checked here. TRBV21-1 is a pseudogene. The sequence was obtained from a woman in her 30s in good health. Specimen: naive CD8+ T cells sorted from blood. The CDR3 nucleotides read TGTGCCAGCACCCAGAGGTACGAGCAGTACTTC. Translating gives CASTQRYEQYF.